This TCR beta chain was identified in a study of human T cells and chemical hapten exposure. Study details: Patients having alopecia areata, totalis or universalis were mostly female.

Authors' methods: With a range of roughly 20,000 to 690,600, the median per sample was 95,638 TCRs. TCRdb redid the calling of the RACE reads with MiXCR, one entry per CDR3 protein. The V and J calls shown here were made by TCRdb, not taken from the authors' results. The sample records about 70,000 distinct CDR3 sequences, about a tenth being singletons. Documented time point: pre-sensitization, week 0. Treatment meaning: therapeutic diphenylcyclopropenone sensitization with weekly scalp DPC. This TCR was recovered from a woman aged 45-60 years with alopecia areata. Some clones in this sample may be carry-over from other donors' samples. Sequencing used whole blood, obtained in connection with sensitization to the hapten diphenylcyclopropenone (DPC).

The CDR3 DNA is TGTGCCAGCAGTTTCTTGGGGCAGGGTGTCAACACCATATATTTT. Protein product: CASSFLGQGVNTIYF. The chain carries TRBV27 and TRBJ1-3, with D maybe TRBD1 (5 bases). Germline CDR1 reads MNHEY; CDR2 reads SMNVEV (reference sequence). The germline V and J ends were trimmed by 3 bases and 7 bases, with 16 bases remaining between them. This CDR3 comprises 15 residues.